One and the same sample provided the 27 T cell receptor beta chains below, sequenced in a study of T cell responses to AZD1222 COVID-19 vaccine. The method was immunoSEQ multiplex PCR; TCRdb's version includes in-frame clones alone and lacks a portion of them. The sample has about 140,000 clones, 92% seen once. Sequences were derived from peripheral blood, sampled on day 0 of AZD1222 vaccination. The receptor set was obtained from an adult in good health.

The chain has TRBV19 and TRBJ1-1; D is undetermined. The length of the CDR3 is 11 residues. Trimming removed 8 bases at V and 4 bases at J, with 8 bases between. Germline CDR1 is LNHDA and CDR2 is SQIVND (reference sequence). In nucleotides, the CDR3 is TGTGCCAGTGGTTTGTCCACTGAAGCTTTCTTT. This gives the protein CASGLSTEAFF.

This chain's CDR3 is CASSVRGLLAAQETQYF. In DNA, the CDR3 is TGTGCCAGCAGCGTCAGGGGGCTGCTAGCGGCCCAAGAGACCCAGTACTTC. This sequence joins TRBV7-9 and TRBJ2-5, with TRBD1 as a possible D gene (8 bases). This CDR3 is built from 17 residues. Trimming stripped 5 bases from V and 1 base from J, with 20 bases between. The V gene's germline CDR1 is SEHNR and CDR2 FQNEAQ (reference sequence).

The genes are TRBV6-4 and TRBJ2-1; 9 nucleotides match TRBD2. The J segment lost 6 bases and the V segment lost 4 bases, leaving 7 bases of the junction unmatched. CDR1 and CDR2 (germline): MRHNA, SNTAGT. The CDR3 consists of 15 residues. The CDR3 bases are TGTGCCAGCAGTGTCATAGCGGGAGACACCAATGAGCAGTTCTTC. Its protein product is CASSVIAGDTNEQFF.

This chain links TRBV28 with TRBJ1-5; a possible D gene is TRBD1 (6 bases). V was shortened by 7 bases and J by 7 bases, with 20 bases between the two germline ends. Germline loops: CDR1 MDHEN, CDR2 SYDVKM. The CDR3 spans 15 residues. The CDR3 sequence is CASTPRGGPRQPQHF. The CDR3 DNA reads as TGTGCCAGCACTCCCAGAGGGGGGCCGCGCCAGCCCCAGCATTTT.

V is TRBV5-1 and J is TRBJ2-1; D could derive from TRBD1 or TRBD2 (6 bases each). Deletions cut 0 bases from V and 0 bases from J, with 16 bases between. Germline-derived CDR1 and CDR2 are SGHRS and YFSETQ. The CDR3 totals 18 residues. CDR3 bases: TGCGCCAGCAGCTTGGGTCGCGGGACAAGTTTCTCCTACAATGAGCAGTTCTTC. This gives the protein CASSLGRGTSFSYNEQFF.

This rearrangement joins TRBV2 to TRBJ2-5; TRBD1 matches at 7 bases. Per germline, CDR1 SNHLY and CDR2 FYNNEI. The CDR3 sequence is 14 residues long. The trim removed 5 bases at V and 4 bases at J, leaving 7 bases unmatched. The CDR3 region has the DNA TGTGCCAGCAGTCCGCGACAGGGCGGAGAGACCCAGTACTTC. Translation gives CASSPRQGGETQYF.

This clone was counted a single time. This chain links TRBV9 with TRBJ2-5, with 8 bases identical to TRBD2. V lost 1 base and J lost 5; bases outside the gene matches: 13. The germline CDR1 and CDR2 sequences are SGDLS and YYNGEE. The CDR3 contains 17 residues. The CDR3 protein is CASSVLYGGARLETQYF. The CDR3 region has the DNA TGTGCCAGCAGCGTATTATACGGGGGGGCGAGGCTGGAGACCCAGTACTTC. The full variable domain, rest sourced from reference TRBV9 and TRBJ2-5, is DSGVTQTPKHLITATGQRVTLRCSPRSGDLSVYWYQQSLDQGLQFLIQYYNGEERAKGNILERFSAQQFPDLHSELNLSSLELGDSALYFCASSVLYGGARLETQYFGPGTRLLVL.

CDR3 in amino acids: CASSLGGQGRYEQYF. The DNA of the CDR3 is TGTGCCAGCAGCTTGGGTGGACAGGGCAGATACGAGCAGTACTTC. The J gene is TRBJ2-7, the V gene TRBV5-4, with TRBD1 matching 8 bases. Germline V lookup: CDR1 SGHNT, CDR2 YYREEE (reference sequence). The ends lost 0 bases at V and 4 bases at J; junction bases unmatched: 6. The CDR3 length is 15 residues.

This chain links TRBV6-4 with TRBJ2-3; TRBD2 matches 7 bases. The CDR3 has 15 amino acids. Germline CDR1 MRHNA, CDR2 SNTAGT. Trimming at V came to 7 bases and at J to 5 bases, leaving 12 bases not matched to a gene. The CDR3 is CASNPGGLAEDTQYF. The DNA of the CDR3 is TGTGCCAGCAACCCCGGCGGGCTAGCGGAAGATACGCAGTATTTT.

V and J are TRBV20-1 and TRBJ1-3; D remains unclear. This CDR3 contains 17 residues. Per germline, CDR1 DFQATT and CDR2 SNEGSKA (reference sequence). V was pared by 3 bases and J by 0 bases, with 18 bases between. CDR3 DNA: TGCAGTGCTAGTGATTTTCAGTCGAAGAGCTCTGGAAACACCATATATTTT. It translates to CSASDFQSKSSGNTIYF.

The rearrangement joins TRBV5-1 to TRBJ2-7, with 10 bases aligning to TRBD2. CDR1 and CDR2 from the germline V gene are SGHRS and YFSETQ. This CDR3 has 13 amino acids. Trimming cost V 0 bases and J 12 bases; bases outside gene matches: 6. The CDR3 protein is CASSLGLAGRGYF. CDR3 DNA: TGCGCCAGCAGCTTGGGACTAGCGGGTCGTGGGTACTTC.

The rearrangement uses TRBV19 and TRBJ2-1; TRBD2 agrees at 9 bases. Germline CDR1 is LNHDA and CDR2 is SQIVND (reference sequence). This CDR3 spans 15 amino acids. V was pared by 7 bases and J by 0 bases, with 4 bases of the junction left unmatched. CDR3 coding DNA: TGTGCCAGTATCCCTAGCGGGGCCTCCTACAATGAGCAGTTCTTC. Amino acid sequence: CASIPSGASYNEQFF.

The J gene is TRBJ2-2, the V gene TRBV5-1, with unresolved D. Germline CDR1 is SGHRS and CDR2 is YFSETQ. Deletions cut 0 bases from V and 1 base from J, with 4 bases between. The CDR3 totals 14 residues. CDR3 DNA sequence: TGCGCCAGCAGCTTGGACCTGAACACCGGGGAGCTGTTTTTT. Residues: CASSLDLNTGELFF.

The CDR3: CASSESTGGYGYTF. The CDR3 DNA reads TGTGCCAGCAGTGAATCGACAGGGGGCTATGGCTACACCTTC. This chain links TRBV25-1 with TRBJ1-2, with 9 bases identical to TRBD1. The germline gives CDR1 MGHDK, CDR2 SYGVNS. V gave up 1 base and J gave up 4 bases; unmatched junction bases: 1. This CDR3 contains 14 residues.

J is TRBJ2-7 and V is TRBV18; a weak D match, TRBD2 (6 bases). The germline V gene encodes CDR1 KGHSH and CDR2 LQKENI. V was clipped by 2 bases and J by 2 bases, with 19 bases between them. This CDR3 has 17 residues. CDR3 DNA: TGTGCCAGCTCACCAGCTCTTTATAGCGGTCCAACCTACGAGCAGTACTTC. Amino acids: CASSPALYSGPTYEQYF.

The CDR3 DNA reads as TGTGCCAGCAGCTTAAACGGGGAGTATACCAATGAGCAGTTCTTC. Translation: CASSLNGEYTNEQFF. The chain couples TRBV11-2 to TRBJ2-1; D is possibly TRBD2 (5 bases). The CDR3 loop spans 15 amino acids. Germline V gene lookup returns CDR1 SGHAT and CDR2 FQNNGV. V lost 2 bases, J lost 6 bases, and 14 bases lay in between. The full variable domain, completed using reference TRBV11-2 and TRBJ2-1, is EAGVAQSPRYKIIEKRQSVAFWCNPISGHATLYWYQQILGQGPKLLIQFQNNGVVDDSQLPKDRFSAERLKGVDSTLKIQPAKLEDSAVYLCASSLNGEYTNEQFFGPGTRLTVL.

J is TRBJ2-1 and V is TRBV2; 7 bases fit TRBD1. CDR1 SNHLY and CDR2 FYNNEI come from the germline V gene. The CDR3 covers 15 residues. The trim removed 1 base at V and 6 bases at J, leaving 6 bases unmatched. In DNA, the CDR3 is TGTGCCAGCAGTGAAGAACTAGGGGGCCTCAATGAGCAGTTCTTC. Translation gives CASSEELGGLNEQFF. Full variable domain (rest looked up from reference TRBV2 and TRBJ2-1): EPEVTQTPSHQVTQMGQEVILRCVPISNHLYFYWYRQILGQKVEFLVSFYNNEISEKSEIFDDQFSVERPDGSNFTLKIRSTKLEDSAMYFCASSEELGGLNEQFFGPGTRLTVL.

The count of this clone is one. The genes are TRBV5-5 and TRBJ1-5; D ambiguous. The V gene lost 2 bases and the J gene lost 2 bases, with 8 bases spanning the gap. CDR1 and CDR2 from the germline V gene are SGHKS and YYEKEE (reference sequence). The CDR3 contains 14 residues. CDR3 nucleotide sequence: TGTGCCAGCAGCTTTCTAACAGGCAATCAGCCCCAGCATTTT. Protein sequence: CASSFLTGNQPQHF. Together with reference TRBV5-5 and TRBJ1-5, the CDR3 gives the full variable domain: DAGVTQSPTHLIKTRGQQVTLRCSPISGHKSVSWYQQVLGQGPQFIFQYYEKEERGRGNFPDRFSARQFPNYSSELNVNALLLGDSALYLCASSFLTGNQPQHFGDGTRLSIL.

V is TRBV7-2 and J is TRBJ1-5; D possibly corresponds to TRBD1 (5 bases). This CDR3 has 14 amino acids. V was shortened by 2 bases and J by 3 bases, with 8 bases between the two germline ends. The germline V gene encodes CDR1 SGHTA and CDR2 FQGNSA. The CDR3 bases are TGTGCCAGCAGCTTACCAGGGTTCAATCAGCCCCAGCATTTT. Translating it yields CASSLPGFNQPQHF.

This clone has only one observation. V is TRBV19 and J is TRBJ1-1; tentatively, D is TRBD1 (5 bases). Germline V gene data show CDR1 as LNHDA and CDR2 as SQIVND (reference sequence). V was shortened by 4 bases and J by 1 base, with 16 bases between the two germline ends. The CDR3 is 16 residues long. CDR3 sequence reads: CASSTGGGTPNTEAFF. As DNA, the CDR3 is TGTGCCAGTAGTACCGGGGGTGGGACGCCGAACACTGAAGCTTTCTTT.

As DNA, the CDR3 is TGTGCCAGCAGATATAGCGGGAGAGGGGCCAAAAACATTCAGTACTTC. This encodes CASRYSGRGAKNIQYF. The rearrangement joins TRBV28 to TRBJ2-4, with 9 nucleotides matching TRBD2. V lost 6 bases, J lost 1 base, and 7 bases stayed unmatched. Germline-derived CDR1 and CDR2 are MDHEN and SYDVKM. The CDR3 runs to 16 residues.

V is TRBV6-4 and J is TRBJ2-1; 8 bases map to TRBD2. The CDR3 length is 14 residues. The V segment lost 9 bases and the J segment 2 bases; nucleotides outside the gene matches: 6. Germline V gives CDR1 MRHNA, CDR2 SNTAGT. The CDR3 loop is CARIAGLAYNEQFF. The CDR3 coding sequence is TGTGCCAGGATTGCGGGACTAGCCTACAATGAGCAGTTCTTC.

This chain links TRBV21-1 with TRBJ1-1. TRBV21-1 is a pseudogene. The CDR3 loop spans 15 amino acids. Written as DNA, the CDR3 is TGTGCCAGCAGCAAAGAGGAAGTTCGGAACACTGAAGCTTTCTTT. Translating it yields CASSKEEVRNTEAFF.

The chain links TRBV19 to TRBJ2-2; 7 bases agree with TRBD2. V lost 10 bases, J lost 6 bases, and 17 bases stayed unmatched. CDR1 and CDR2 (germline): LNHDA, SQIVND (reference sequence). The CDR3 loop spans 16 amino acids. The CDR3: CATTRGRDGSAGELFF. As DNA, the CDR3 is TGTGCCACCACCAGAGGGAGGGATGGGAGCGCCGGGGAGCTGTTTTTT.

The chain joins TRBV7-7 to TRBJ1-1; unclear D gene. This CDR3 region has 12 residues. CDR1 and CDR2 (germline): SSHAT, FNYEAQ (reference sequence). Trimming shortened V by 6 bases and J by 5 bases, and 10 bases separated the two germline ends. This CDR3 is CASSSLRTEAFF. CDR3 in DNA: TGTGCCAGCAGTAGCCTTCGGACTGAAGCTTTCTTT.

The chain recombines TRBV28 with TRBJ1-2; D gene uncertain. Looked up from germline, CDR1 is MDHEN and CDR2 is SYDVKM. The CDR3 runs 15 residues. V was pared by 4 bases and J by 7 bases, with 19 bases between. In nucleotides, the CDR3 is TGTGCCAGCAGTTCGCCAAAGGCGAGAGCCTTTGGCTACACCTTC. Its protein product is CASSSPKARAFGYTF.

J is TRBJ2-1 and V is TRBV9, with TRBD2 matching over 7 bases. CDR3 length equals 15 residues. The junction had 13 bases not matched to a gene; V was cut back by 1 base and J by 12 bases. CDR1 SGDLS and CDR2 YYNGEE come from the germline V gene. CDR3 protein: CASSVTSGTTSGQFF. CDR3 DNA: TGTGCCAGCAGCGTAACCTCCGGGACTACATCCGGGCAGTTCTTC. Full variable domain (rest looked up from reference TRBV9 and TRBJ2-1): DSGVTQTPKHLITATGQRVTLRCSPRSGDLSVYWYQQSLDQGLQFLIQYYNGEERAKGNILERFSAQQFPDLHSELNLSSLELGDSALYFCASSVTSGTTSGQFFGPGTRLTVL.